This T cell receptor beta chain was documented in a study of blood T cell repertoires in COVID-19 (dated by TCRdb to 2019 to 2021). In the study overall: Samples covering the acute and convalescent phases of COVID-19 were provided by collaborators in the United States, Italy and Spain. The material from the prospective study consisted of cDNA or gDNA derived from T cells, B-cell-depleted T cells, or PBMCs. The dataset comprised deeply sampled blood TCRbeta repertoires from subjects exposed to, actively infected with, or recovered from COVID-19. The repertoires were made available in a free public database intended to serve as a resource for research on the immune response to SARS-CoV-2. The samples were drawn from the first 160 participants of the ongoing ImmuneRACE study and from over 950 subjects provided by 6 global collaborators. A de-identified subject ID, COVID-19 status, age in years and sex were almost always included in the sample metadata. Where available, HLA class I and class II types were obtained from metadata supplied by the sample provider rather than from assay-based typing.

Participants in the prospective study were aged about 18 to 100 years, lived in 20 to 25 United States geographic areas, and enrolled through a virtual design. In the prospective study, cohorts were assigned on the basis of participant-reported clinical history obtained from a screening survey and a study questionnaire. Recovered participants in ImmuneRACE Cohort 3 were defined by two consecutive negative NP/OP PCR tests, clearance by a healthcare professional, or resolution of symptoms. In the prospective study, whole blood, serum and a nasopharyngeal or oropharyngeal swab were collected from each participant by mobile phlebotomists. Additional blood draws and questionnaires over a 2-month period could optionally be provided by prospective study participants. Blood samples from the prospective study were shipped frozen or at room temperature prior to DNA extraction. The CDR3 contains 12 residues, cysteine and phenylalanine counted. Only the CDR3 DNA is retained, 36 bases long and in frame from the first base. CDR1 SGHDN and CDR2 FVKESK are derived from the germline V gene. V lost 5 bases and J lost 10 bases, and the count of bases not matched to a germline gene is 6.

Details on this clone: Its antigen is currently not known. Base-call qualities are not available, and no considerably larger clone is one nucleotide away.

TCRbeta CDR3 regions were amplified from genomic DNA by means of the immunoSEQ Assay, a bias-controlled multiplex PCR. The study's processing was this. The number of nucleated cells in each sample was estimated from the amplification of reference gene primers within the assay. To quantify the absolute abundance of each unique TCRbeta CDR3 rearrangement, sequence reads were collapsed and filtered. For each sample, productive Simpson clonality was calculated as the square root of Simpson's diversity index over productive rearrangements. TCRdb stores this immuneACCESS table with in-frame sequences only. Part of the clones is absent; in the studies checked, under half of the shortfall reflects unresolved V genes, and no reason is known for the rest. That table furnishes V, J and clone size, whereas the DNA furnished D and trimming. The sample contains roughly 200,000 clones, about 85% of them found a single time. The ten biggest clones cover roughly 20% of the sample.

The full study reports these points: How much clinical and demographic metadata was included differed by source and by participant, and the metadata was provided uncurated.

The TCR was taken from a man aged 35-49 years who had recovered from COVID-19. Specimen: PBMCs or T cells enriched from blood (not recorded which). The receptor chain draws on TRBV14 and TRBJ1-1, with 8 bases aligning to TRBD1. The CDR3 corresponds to CASSNQGAAAFF. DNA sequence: TGTGCCAGCAGCAACCAGGGGGCTGCAGCTTTCTTT.